Sequencing of this T cell receptor (beta chain) was carried out in a study of T cell changes during pregnancy in multiple sclerosis. Assay used: immunoSEQ multiplex PCR; TCRdb lists only in-frame clones, some missing. The sample holds about 70,000 clones, nearly 95% seen once. This clonotype originated in a female donor with multiple sclerosis, enrolled in a pregnancy study. The sample here was CD4+ T cells from peripheral blood mononuclear cells, taken after pregnancy.

The CDR3 sequence: CASSSSTGGKGEKLFF. In nucleotides, the CDR3 is TGTGCCAGCAGCTCGAGCACAGGGGGCAAAGGTGAAAAACTGTTTTTT. The chain employs TRBV7-9 and TRBJ1-4; 9 nucleotides agree with TRBD1. J gave up 7 bases and V 4 bases, and 10 bases lay outside the gene matches. CDR3 length: 16 amino acids. Germline V gives CDR1 SEHNR, CDR2 FQNEAQ (reference sequence).